The clone carrying this T cell receptor (beta chain) has a single count. Germline V CDR1 and CDR2: MGHDK, SYGVNS. Trimming removed 0 bases from V and 2 bases from J; junction bases left unmatched: 7. This CDR3 has 17 amino acids. Source study methods: Reference gene primer amplification gave nucleated cell count estimates. Produced via immunoSEQ multiplex PCR; TCRdb's table is partial and in-frame only. The V and J calls and clone size were taken over from that table, and D and trimming were inferred from the DNA. This repertoire shows 85,000 to 90,000 clones, more than 75% found once; its top ten account for about 25%. The sample belongs to a study of blood T cell repertoires in COVID-19.

Sequenced: peripheral blood. The chain links TRBV25-1 to TRBJ2-1; 7 nucleotides align to TRBD1. This TCR was sampled from a human donor in a cohort sampled during active COVID-19. CDR3 sequence: CASSEYEGARTYNEQFF. The CDR3 nucleotides are TGTGCCAGCAGTGAATACGAGGGGGCGAGGACCTACAATGAGCAGTTCTTC.